The source of this TCR beta chain is a study of T cells in Graves' hyperthyroidism and ophthalmopathy. Authors of the study amplified TCR beta CDR3 regions from RNA transcripts. Researchers ran a first-round RT-PCR on the TCR CDR3 using the HTBI primer set. Each CDR3 protein gets one entry after TCRdb re-called the multiplex PCR reads with MiXCR. The sample gives hundreds of thousands of distinct CDR3 sequences, approximately 20% of which show up once; over 45% is in the top ten. The CDR3 consists of 14 residues. CDR1 MNHEY and CDR2 SVGEGT come from the germline V gene. The ends were cut back, 2 bases at V and 3 bases at J, with 10 bases in the middle.

This receptor was identified in a man between 35 and 55 years old with Graves' ophthalmopathy. Sequencing input: blood. V is TRBV6-2 or TRBV6-3 and J is TRBJ2-5, with D perhaps matching TRBD1 (5 bases). CDR3: CASSYTDSKETQYF. The CDR3 DNA is TGTGCCAGCAGTTACACTGACAGCAAAGAGACCCAGTACTTC.